The 25 T cell receptor beta chains listed next were all sequenced from one sample in a study of T cell responses to AZD1222 COVID-19 vaccine (dated by TCRdb to about 2021). What the time point label conveys for this sample: about 28 days (+/-7) after the second vaccine dose. The label giving this sample's treatment or condition can be read as: meningococcal conjugate vaccine given as trial control. Library preparation used the immunoSEQ multiplex PCR assay. TCRdb re-hosts the immuneACCESS table, in-frame sequences only. Its copies lack some clones; in the studies checked, an unresolved V gene accounts for under half of them, and the cause for the rest is not known. This sample is represented by about 150,000 clones; 65% to 90% of them were singletons. Jointly, the top ten make up less than 9.5% of the sample. Sample: peripheral blood, taken 28 days after the second dose of the MenACWY control vaccine. These receptors all come from an adult who received the MenACWY meningococcal vaccine as a control.

The rearrangement joins TRBV28 to TRBJ2-2; TRBD2 might be the D (6 bases). Trimming took off 3 bases at V and 0 bases at J, with 14 bases between the two ends. This CDR3 region has 17 residues. Germline V gene lookup returns CDR1 MDHEN and CDR2 SYDVKM. The CDR3 is CASSLGGSEANTGELFF. CDR3 bases: TGTGCCAGCAGTTTGGGAGGCAGTGAAGCGAACACCGGGGAGCTGTTTTTT.

This clone was detected only a few times. V gene TRBV4-1 combines with J gene TRBJ1-1; unclear D gene. The germline gives CDR1 MGHRA, CDR2 YSYEKL. This CDR3 region has 15 residues. V shed 4 bases and J shed 10 bases, with 22 bases lying between them. CDR3 amino acids: CASSPRSPGVQGAFF. The CDR3 bases are TGCGCCAGCAGCCCAAGATCTCCAGGCGTGCAAGGAGCTTTCTTT.

This chain links TRBV24-1 with TRBJ1-4; 9 bases map to TRBD1. The V gene's germline CDR1 is KGHDR and CDR2 SFDVKD. The CDR3 sequence is 15 residues long. The V and J ends lost 4 bases and 8 bases, in that order; junction bases with no gene match: 7. CDR3 sequence: CATSDFTGGKEKLFF. CDR3 sequence (DNA): TGTGCCACCAGTGACTTTACAGGGGGCAAGGAAAAACTGTTTTTT.

This chain uses TRBV6-2 or TRBV6-3 with TRBJ1-1; D is undetermined. The CDR3 extends over 13 amino acids. Trimming pared 3 bases from V and 7 bases from J, leaving 12 bases between. Per germline, CDR1 MNHEY and CDR2 SVGEGT. This CDR3 is CASSYSRTGEAFF. DNA of the CDR3: TGTGCCAGCAGTTATTCCCGGACGGGTGAAGCTTTCTTT.

The rearrangement uses TRBV24-1 and TRBJ2-1; D is perhaps TRBD1 or TRBD2 (5 bases each). This CDR3 comprises 12 residues. V lost 7 bases to trimming and J lost 7 bases, with 10 bases between them. CDR1 and CDR2 (germline): KGHDR, SFDVKD. The CDR3 is CATRGVRNEQFF. The CDR3 bases are TGTGCCACCAGGGGGGTGAGGAATGAGCAGTTCTTC.

The gene calls are TRBV18 and TRBJ1-5, with TRBD1 matching over 10 bases. Germline trimming cut 3 bases from V and 2 bases from J; bases unmatched to any gene: 1. The length of the CDR3 is 15 residues. Germline V gives CDR1 KGHSH, CDR2 LQKENI. The CDR3 sequence: CASSPDRGRNQPQHF. The CDR3 DNA follows: TGTGCCAGCTCACCCGACAGGGGGCGCAATCAGCCCCAGCATTTT.

This chain's CDR3 is CASSTSMNTEAFF. CDR3 DNA: TGCGCCAGCAGCACATCCATGAACACTGAAGCTTTCTTT. V gene TRBV4-3 combines with J gene TRBJ1-1; D remains unclear. Germline lookup yields CDR1 LGHNA and CDR2 YSLEER. The CDR3 spans 13 residues. The V and J ends lost 5 bases and 0 bases respectively, with 7 bases between them.

The chain employs TRBV18 and TRBJ2-5; unclear D gene. The CDR3 is 15 amino acids. Trimming stripped 1 base from V and 4 bases from J, with 13 bases between. CDR1 is KGHSH, CDR2 LQKENI, per germline. CDR3 in amino acids: CASSPLVPVRETQYF. CDR3 bases: TGTGCCAGCTCACCACTTGTGCCAGTAAGAGAGACCCAGTACTTC.

The chain employs TRBV20-1 and TRBJ1-2, with unresolved D. There are 11 residues in the CDR3. Per germline, CDR1 DFQATT and CDR2 SNEGSKA (reference sequence). Trimming shortened V by 7 bases and J by 3 bases, and 9 bases separated the two germline ends. The chain's CDR3 is CSGGVDYGYTF. CDR3 sequence (DNA): TGCAGTGGCGGGGTCGACTATGGCTACACCTTC.

The sample holds a few counts of this clone. As DNA, the CDR3 is TGTGCCAGCACCGCGTGGGGTCCAGCGAACACTGAAGCTTTCTTT. Its translation is CASTAWGPANTEAFF. The chain employs TRBV7-2 and TRBJ1-1; D ambiguous. Germline V gene lookup returns CDR1 SGHTA and CDR2 FQGNSA. The CDR3 spans 15 residues. Trimming removed 7 bases at V and 1 base at J, with 16 bases between.

Only a few counts were recorded for this clone. This chain joins TRBV4-1 and TRBJ1-6; D uncertain. CDR1 and CDR2 (germline): MGHRA, YSYEKL. Trimming took 6 bases from V and 4 from J, leaving 13 bases between them. CDR3 length: 15 amino acids. The DNA for the CDR3 is TGCGCCAGCAGTTATGCTACGGGGTATAATTCACCCCTCCACTTT. It is translated as CASSYATGYNSPLHF.

V is TRBV28 and J is TRBJ2-7; D is undetermined. With 1 base removed from V and 6 bases from J, the gap between germline ends came to 10 bases. This CDR3 has 13 amino acids. Per the germline V gene, CDR1 is MDHEN and CDR2 is SYDVKM. CDR3 sequence: CASSLSPWAEQYV. CDR3 sequence (DNA): TGTGCCAGCAGTTTATCCCCATGGGCCGAGCAGTACGTC.

The chain is built from TRBV29-1 and TRBJ1-1, with TRBD1 matching over 7 bases. J was trimmed by 2 bases and V by 6 bases; bases with no gene match: 9. This CDR3 is 14 amino acids long. Germline CDR1 reads SQVTM; CDR2 reads ANQGSEA. The CDR3 protein is CSVLRDRSNTEAFF. The CDR3 nucleotides read TGCAGCGTCCTAAGGGACAGATCTAACACTGAAGCTTTCTTT. Full variable domain (missing parts from reference TRBV29-1 and TRBJ1-1): SAVISQKPSRDICQRGTSLTIQCQVDSQVTMMFWYRQQPGQSLTLIATANQGSEATYESGFVIDKFPISRPNLTFSTLTVSNMSPEDSSIYLCSVLRDRSNTEAFFGQGTRLTVV.

The chain is built from TRBV7-9 and TRBJ1-4; TRBD1 is a possible D gene (5 bases). This CDR3 is built from 18 residues. CDR1 and CDR2 from the germline V gene are SEHNR and FQNEAQ (reference sequence). The V end was cut by 5 bases, the J end by 3 bases, with 22 bases between. CDR3 in DNA: TGTGCCAGCAGCGGGACGGACTTTTGGTCCGAAGCTAATGAAAAACTGTTTTTT. Encoded protein: CASSGTDFWSEANEKLFF.

This chain uses TRBV10-3 with TRBJ2-1; 11 bases map to TRBD2. Trimming removed 10 bases from V and 3 bases from J; junction bases left unmatched: 8. Germline lookup yields CDR1 ENHRY and CDR2 SYGVKD. The CDR3 spans 15 residues. Here the CDR3 reads CATQSGTSGYNEQFF. The CDR3 region has the DNA TGTGCCACCCAGTCCGGGACTAGCGGCTACAATGAGCAGTTCTTC.

The rearrangement uses TRBV10-3 and TRBJ2-3; no clear D gene. This CDR3 is built from 15 residues. Germline assignment: CDR1 ENHRY and CDR2 SYGVKD. V was pared by 8 bases and J by 4 bases, with 19 bases between. The CDR3 protein is CAIQSGFKVPDTQYF. CDR3 nucleotide sequence: TGTGCCATCCAGTCCGGGTTTAAGGTCCCAGATACGCAGTATTTT.

This chain joins TRBV5-6 and TRBJ1-4; D is possibly TRBD1 (6 bases). Between the trimmed V and J ends, which lost 4 bases and 4 bases, there was a span of 17 bases. This CDR3 has 16 amino acids. Germline CDR1 and CDR2: SGHDT and YYEEEE. In DNA, the CDR3 is TGTGCCAGCAGCCCCCTCGGGGGCGGCGGTAATGAAAAACTGTTTTTT. Its translation is CASSPLGGGGNEKLFF.

The chain uses TRBV19 and TRBJ1-1; possible D gene TRBD1, 5 bases. CDR1 LNHDA and CDR2 SQIVND come from the germline V gene (reference sequence). Trimming stripped 7 bases from V and 1 base from J, with 10 bases between. CDR3 length equals 13 residues. CDR3 sequence (DNA): TGTGCCAGTAATAGGGGCGAGAACACTGAAGCTTTCTTT. This gives the protein CASNRGENTEAFF.

In this sample, this clone turned up a few times. The V and J genes are TRBV5-1 and TRBJ1-1, with 7 bases that match TRBD1. Germline V CDR1 and CDR2: SGHRS, YFSETQ. Germline trimming cut 3 bases from V and 5 bases from J; bases unmatched to any gene: 16. This CDR3 contains 17 residues. The CDR3 region is CASSSRDSSSPRTEAFF. Here the CDR3 DNA reads TGCGCCAGCAGCTCCCGGGACAGTTCTTCCCCGCGGACTGAAGCTTTCTTT.

CDR3 bases: TGTGCCAGCAGCGTAGTAGGGACGCTTGGAAACACCATATATTTT. Translation gives CASSVVGTLGNTIYF. The chain employs TRBV9 and TRBJ1-3; a possible D gene is TRBD1 (5 bases). The CDR3 runs 15 residues. Germline CDR1 SGDLS, CDR2 YYNGEE. The V end was cut by 0 bases, the J end by 3 bases, with 10 bases between.

The rearrangement uses TRBV7-2 and TRBJ1-5; no clear D. Germline values: CDR1 SGHTA, CDR2 FQGNSA. Between the trimmed V and J ends, which lost 4 bases and 6 bases, there was a span of 10 bases. The CDR3 length is 13 residues. CDR3 bases: TGTGCCAGCAGCTACGTCTTTGCTCAGCCCCAGCATTTT. It is translated as CASSYVFAQPQHF.

V gene TRBV6-5 combines with J gene TRBJ1-5; D gene unclear. CDR1 MNHEY and CDR2 SVGAGI come from the germline V gene. The CDR3 is made up of 14 amino acids. Trimming removed 6 bases at V and 1 base at J, with 10 bases between. The CDR3 is CASRGIGSNQPQHF. For the CDR3, the DNA is TGTGCCAGCAGGGGGATTGGGAGCAATCAGCCCCAGCATTTT.

This chain uses TRBV11-3 with TRBJ2-3; no clear D. Germline-derived CDR1 and CDR2 are SGHNT and YENEEA. The CDR3 is made up of 13 amino acids. Trimming shortened V by 3 bases and J by 5 bases, and 9 bases separated the two germline ends. The CDR3 spells CASSLDLEDTQYF. The DNA for the CDR3 is TGTGCCAGCAGCTTGGATCTAGAAGATACGCAGTATTTT.

This chain links TRBV18 with TRBJ1-4; D gene ambiguous. V was trimmed by 2 bases and J by 4 bases, leaving 5 bases between them. The CDR3 is 13 residues long. Germline lookup yields CDR1 KGHSH and CDR2 LQKENI. CDR3 protein: CASSPAFNEKLFF. The DNA for the CDR3 is TGTGCCAGCTCACCAGCTTTTAATGAAAAACTGTTTTTT.

This clone was picked up a small number of times. The rearrangement joins TRBV9 to TRBJ1-3; 7 nucleotides align to TRBD1. In germline, CDR1 is SGDLS, CDR2 YYNGEE. The CDR3 consists of 18 residues. The J segment lost 0 bases and the V segment lost 3 bases, leaving 12 bases of the junction unmatched. The CDR3 loop is CASSEHRGQFDSGNTIYF. DNA for the CDR3: TGTGCCAGCAGCGAACATCGGGGACAGTTCGACTCTGGAAACACCATATATTTT.